Listed below are T cell receptor beta chains from one sample, sequenced in a study of T cell repertoires in cytomegalovirus infection. Using its own MiXCR run on the reads, TCRdb lists one record per CDR3 protein. This sample has around 630,000 distinct CDR3 sequences, with 24% found just once. The sample consisted of CD8+ T cells from PBMCs. The origin of the receptors is a human donor in good health (CMV status not recorded). Some clones in this sample may be carry-over from other donors' samples. CDR3s include the opening cysteine and the closing phenylalanine or tryptophan. D genes are given only for firm matches. Expanded clones are given a class, and other clones once, few, many or no size at all.

TRBV7-9,TRBJ2-1,NA,NA,TGTGCCAGCAGCTCCCCGGAGGCTAGCTCCTACAATGAGCAGTTCTTC,CASSSPEASSYNEQFF
TRBV20-1,TRBJ1-2,NA,NA,TGCAGTGCTCCGATTTGGACGGACCCAAACTATGGCTACACCTTC,CSAPIWTDPNYGYTF
TRBV12-3/TRBV12-4,TRBJ2-7,few,NA,TGTGCCAGCAGTTTTCCGGCAGGGGGGAGCTACGAGCAGTACTTC,CASSFPAGGSYEQYF
TRBV5-4,TRBJ1-2,few,NA,TGTGCCAGCAGCTTGGGTGGGATTAACTATGGCTACACCTTC,CASSLGGINYGYTF
TRBV7-2,TRBJ1-5,many,NA,TGTGCCAGCAGCTTGGACAGCCGCAATCAGCCCCAGCATTTT,CASSLDSRNQPQHF
TRBV11-2,TRBJ2-1,many,NA,TGTGCCAGCAGCTTAGAAGGGTTTAATGAGCAGTTCTTC,CASSLEGFNEQFF
TRBV29-1,TRBJ1-3,few,NA,TGCAGCGTAGAGGAAGAGGTTAGCTCTGGAAACACCATATATTTT,CSVEEEVSSGNTIYF
TRBV28,TRBJ2-1,NA,NA,TGTGCCAGCAGTTTAGAGGGAGGCGCCGTAAGTTCCTACAATGAGCAGTTCTTC,CASSLEGGAVSSYNEQFF
TRBV29-1,TRBJ1-1,once,NA,TGCAGCGTTGAGCTGGATAAAGCTTTCTTT,CSVELDKAFF
TRBV15,TRBJ2-2,few,TRBD1,TGTGCCACCAGCAGAAACAGGGGTAACACCGGGGAGCTGTTTTTT,CATSRNRGNTGELFF
TRBV29-1,TRBJ2-1,NA,TRBD1,TGCAGCGTTGACGGGGAGAACAGGGGGTTCTACAATGAGCAGTTCTTC,CSVDGENRGFYNEQFF
TRBV7-8,TRBJ2-1,many,TRBD1,TGTGCCAGCAGTTGGGACAGTTACAATGAGCAGTTCTTC,CASSWDSYNEQFF
TRBV5-6,TRBJ2-7,NA,NA,TGTGCCAGCAGCTTGGAGGGGTGGGGGGGCTTCTACGAGCAGTACTTC,CASSLEGWGGFYEQYF
TRBV7-9,TRBJ1-2,NA,NA,TGTGCCAGCAGTTCGCCGAGTCTAGGGACTACGAGGTCAAATGGCTACACCTTC,CASSSPSLGTTRSNGYTF
TRBV20-1,TRBJ2-7,NA,NA,TGCAGTGCTAGAGATCGACCCGGGGGCCTGCTCTACGAGCAGTACTTC,CSARDRPGGLLYEQYF
TRBV7-9,TRBJ2-5,few,TRBD2,TGTGCCAGCAGTTCCACCGGACTAGTTCGGGAGACCCAGTACTTC,CASSSTGLVRETQYF
TRBV12-3/TRBV12-4,TRBJ2-3,NA,TRBD1,TGTGCCAGCAGTCCTCGGGACAGGGACCCCACAGATACGCAGTATTTT,CASSPRDRDPTDTQYF
TRBV29-1,TRBJ2-5,NA,NA,TGCAGCGTTGATGGGGCAGCGGAGCAGGGAGAGACCCAGTACTTC,CSVDGAAEQGETQYF
TRBV6-6,TRBJ1-5,NA,NA,TGTGCCAGCAGTTACTCTCTGAATCAGTCCCAGCATTTT,CASSYSLNQSQHF
TRBV29-1,TRBJ1-2,NA,NA,TGCAGCGAAGGGGGGGCAGCTAACTATGGCTACACCTTC,CSEGGAANYGYTF
TRBV14,TRBJ1-5,NA,NA,TGTGCCAGCAGCGAAACCCCGGTCCAGCCCCAGCATTTT,CASSETPVQPQHF
TRBV14,TRBJ2-1,few,NA,TGTGCCAGCAGCCAAGATCCACCCCCCTTAGGGAGCTCCTACAATGAGCAGTTCTTC,CASSQDPPPLGSSYNEQFF
TRBV20-1,TRBJ2-1,NA,TRBD2,TGCAGTGCTAGAGATATCCTAGCGGGGGGGCCGGATGAGCAGTTCTTC,CSARDILAGGPDEQFF
TRBV7-9,TRBJ1-2,NA,NA,TGTGCCAGCAGCGGAGGGCCGACCTTCTATGGCTACACCTTC,CASSGGPTFYGYTF
TRBV19,TRBJ1-6,NA,NA,TGTGCCAGTAGAATGGGGGGACACGGGACCTCACCCCTCCACTTT,CASRMGGHGTSPLHF
TRBV7-8,TRBJ1-5,few,TRBD1,TGTGCCAGCAGCCCGAGACAGGGCGGACAGCCCCAGCATTTT,CASSPRQGGQPQHF
TRBV7-9,TRBJ1-1,NA,TRBD1,TGTGCCAGCAGCATAGGGACAGGGGAGTCGTTAACTGAAGCTTTCTTT,CASSIGTGESLTEAFF
TRBV20-1,TRBJ2-1,few,NA,TGCAGTGCCGGGGGACTCAATGAGCAGTTCTTC,CSAGGLNEQFF
TRBV7-6,TRBJ2-5,few,NA,TGTGCCAGCAGCTTAGCCGGGACACCACAAGAGACCCAGTACTTC,CASSLAGTPQETQYF
TRBV10-3,TRBJ2-1,NA,NA,TGTGCCATCAGTGAGTGGCAACGGGGCCTCGATGAGCAGTTCTTC,CAISEWQRGLDEQFF
TRBV15,TRBJ2-1,NA,NA,TGTGCCACCAACAGAACTCCCGGTCCCGGGAACAATGAGCAGTTCTTC,CATNRTPGPGNNEQFF
TRBV13,TRBJ2-3,few,TRBD2,TGTGCCAGCAGCTACTCGACTAGCGGGGGTCGGGATACGCAGTATTTT,CASSYSTSGGRDTQYF
TRBV9,TRBJ2-1,NA,TRBD1,TGTGCCAGCAGCGAAGGGGGCGCATCCTACAATGAGCAGTTCTTC,CASSEGGASYNEQFF
TRBV28,TRBJ2-1,NA,NA,TGTGCCAGCACCCTCGGGACCGGTGGGGGGAATGAGCAGTTCTTC,CASTLGTGGGNEQFF
TRBV7-3,TRBJ1-1,many,TRBD1,TGTGCCAGCAGCTCAACAGGGGGCCAAGAAGCTTTCTTT,CASSSTGGQEAFF
TRBV29-1,TRBJ2-3,once,TRBD1,TGCAGCGTTGACGGACAGGGAGAAGGTCCCACAGATACGCAGTATTTT,CSVDGQGEGPTDTQYF
TRBV6-1,TRBJ2-6,many,NA,TGTGCCAGCAAACTCCTCGGCTCTGGGGCCAACGTCCTGACTTTC,CASKLLGSGANVLTF
TRBV27,TRBJ2-3,many,NA,TGTGCCAGCAGTTTAGTAAGGACCCGCACAGATACGCAGTATTTT,CASSLVRTRTDTQYF
TRBV28,TRBJ2-3,few,NA,TGTGCCAGCAGCTACCGGCCCAAAACAGATACGCAGTATTTT,CASSYRPKTDTQYF
TRBV28,TRBJ2-5,many,NA,TGTGCCAGCAGTTTAATCGGTTGGGGGTCCCGTGAGACCCAGTACTTC,CASSLIGWGSRETQYF